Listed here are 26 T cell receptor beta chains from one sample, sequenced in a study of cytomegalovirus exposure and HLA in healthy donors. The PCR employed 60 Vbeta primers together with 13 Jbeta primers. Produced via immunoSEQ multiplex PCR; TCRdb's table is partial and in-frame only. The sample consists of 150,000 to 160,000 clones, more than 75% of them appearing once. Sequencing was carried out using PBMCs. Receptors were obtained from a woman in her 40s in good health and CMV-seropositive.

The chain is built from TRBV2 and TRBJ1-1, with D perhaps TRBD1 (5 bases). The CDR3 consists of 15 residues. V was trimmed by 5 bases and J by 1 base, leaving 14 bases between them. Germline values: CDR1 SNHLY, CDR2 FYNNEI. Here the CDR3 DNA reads TGTGCCAGCAGTAAATTAATACAGGCGAACACTGAAGCTTTCTTT. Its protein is CASSKLIQANTEAFF. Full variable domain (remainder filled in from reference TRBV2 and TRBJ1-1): EPEVTQTPSHQVTQMGQEVILRCVPISNHLYFYWYRQILGQKVEFLVSFYNNEISEKSEIFDDQFSVERPDGSNFTLKIRSTKLEDSAMYFCASSKLIQANTEAFFGQGTRLTVV.

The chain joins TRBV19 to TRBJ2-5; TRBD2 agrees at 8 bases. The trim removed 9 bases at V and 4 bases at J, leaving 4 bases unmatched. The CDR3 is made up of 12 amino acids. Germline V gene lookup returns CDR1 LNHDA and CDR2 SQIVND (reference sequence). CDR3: CASGSGGETQYF. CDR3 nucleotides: TGTGCCAGCGGGAGCGGGGGAGAGACCCAGTACTTC.

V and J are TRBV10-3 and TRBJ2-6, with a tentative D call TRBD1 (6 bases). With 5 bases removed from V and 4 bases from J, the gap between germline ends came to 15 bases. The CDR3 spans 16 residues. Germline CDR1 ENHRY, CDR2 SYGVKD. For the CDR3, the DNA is TGTGCCATCAGTCGCCAACAGGGTGGAGGGGCCAACGTCCTGACTTTC. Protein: CAISRQQGGGANVLTF.

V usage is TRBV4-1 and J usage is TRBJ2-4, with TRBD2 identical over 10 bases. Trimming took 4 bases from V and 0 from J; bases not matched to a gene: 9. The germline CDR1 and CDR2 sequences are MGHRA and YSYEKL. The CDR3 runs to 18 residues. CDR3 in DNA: TGCGCCAGCAGCCCTGGACTAGCGGTTGGGGTAGCCAAAAACATTCAGTACTTC. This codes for CASSPGLAVGVAKNIQYF.

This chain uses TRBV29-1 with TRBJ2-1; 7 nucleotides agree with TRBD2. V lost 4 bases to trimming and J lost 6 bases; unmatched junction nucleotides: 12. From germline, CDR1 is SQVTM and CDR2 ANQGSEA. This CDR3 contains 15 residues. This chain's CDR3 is CSVVLVAGVANEQFF. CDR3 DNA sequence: TGCAGCGTTGTTTTAGTGGCGGGGGTAGCCAATGAGCAGTTCTTC.

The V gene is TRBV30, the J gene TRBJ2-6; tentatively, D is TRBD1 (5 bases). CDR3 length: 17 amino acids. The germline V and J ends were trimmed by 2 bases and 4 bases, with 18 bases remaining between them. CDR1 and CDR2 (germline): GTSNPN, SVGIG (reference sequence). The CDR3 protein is CAWSTPPGRVGANVLTF. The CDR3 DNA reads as TGTGCCTGGAGTACCCCCCCCGGCAGGGTCGGGGCCAACGTCCTGACTTTC.

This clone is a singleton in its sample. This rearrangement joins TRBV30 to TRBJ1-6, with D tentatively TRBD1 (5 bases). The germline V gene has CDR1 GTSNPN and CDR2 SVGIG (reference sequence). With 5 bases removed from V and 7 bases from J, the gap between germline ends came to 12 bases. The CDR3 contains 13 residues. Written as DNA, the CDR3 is TGTGCCTGGGCAAAGGGGAAGAATTCACCCCTCCACTTT. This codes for CAWAKGKNSPLHF.

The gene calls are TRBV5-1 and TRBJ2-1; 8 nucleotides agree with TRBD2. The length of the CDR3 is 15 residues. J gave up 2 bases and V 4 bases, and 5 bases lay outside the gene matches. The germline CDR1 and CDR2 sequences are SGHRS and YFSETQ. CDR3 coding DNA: TGCGCCAGCAGCCCGGGGGGGCCCCCCTACAATGAGCAGTTCTTC. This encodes CASSPGGPPYNEQFF.

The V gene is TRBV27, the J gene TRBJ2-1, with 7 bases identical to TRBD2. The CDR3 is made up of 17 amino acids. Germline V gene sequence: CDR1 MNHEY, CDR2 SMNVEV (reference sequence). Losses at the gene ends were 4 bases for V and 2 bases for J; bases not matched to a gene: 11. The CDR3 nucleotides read TGTGCCAGCAGTTCGCAAATTCTAGCGGCCACCTACAATGAGCAGTTCTTC. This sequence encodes CASSSQILAATYNEQFF.

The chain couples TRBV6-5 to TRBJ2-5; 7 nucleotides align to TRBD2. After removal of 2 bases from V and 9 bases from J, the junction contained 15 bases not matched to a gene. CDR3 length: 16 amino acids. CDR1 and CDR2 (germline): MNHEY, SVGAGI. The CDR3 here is CASSYASGTFPGAQYF. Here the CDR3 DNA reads TGTGCCAGCAGTTACGCCAGCGGGACTTTCCCCGGGGCCCAGTACTTC.

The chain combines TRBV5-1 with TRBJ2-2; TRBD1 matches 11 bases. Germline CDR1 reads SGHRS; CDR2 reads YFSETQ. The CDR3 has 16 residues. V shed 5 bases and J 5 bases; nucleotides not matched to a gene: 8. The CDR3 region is CASSQDRGQLTGELFF. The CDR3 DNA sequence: TGCGCCAGCAGTCAGGACAGGGGGCAGTTAACCGGGGAGCTGTTTTTT.

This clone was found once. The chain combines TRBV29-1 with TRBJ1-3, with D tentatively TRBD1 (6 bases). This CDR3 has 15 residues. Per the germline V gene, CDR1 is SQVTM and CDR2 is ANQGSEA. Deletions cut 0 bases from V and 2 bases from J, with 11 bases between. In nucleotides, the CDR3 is TGCAGCGTTGAAGATCGGGCAGGGGCTGGAAACACCATATATTTT. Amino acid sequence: CSVEDRAGAGNTIYF.

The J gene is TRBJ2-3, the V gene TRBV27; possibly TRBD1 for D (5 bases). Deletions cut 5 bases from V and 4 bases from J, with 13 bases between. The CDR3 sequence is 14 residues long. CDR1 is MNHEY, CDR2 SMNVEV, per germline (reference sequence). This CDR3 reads CASSLQLGADTQYF. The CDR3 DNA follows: TGTGCCAGCAGTCTCCAGCTAGGGGCAGATACGCAGTATTTT.

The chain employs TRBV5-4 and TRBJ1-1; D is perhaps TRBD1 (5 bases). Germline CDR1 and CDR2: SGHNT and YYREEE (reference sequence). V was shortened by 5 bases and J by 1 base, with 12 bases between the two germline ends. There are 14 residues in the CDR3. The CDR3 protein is CASRNTGGNTEAFF. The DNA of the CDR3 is TGTGCCAGCAGGAACACAGGCGGGAACACTGAAGCTTTCTTT.

CDR3 region: CASSLLSGGGEQYF. CDR3 DNA: TGTGCCAGCAGCCTACTCTCAGGGGGCGGCGAGCAGTACTTC. The rearrangement uses TRBV7-9 and TRBJ2-7; 8 nucleotides match TRBD1. V lost 5 bases and J lost 6; bases outside the gene matches: 9. Germline V gene lookup returns CDR1 SEHNR and CDR2 FQNEAQ (reference sequence). The length of the CDR3 is 14 residues.

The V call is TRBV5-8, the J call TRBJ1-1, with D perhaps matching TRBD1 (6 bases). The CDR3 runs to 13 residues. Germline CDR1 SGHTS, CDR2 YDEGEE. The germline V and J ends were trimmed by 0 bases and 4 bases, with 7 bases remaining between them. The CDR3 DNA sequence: TGTGCCAGCAGCTTGGGGGGGCCCACTGAAGCTTTCTTT. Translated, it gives CASSLGGPTEAFF.

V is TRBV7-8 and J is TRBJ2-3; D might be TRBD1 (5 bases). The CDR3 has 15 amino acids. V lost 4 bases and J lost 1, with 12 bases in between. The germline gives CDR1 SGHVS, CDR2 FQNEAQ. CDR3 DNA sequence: TGTGCCAGCAGCTCCCAAGACAGAGGCACAGATACGCAGTATTTT. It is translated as CASSSQDRGTDTQYF.

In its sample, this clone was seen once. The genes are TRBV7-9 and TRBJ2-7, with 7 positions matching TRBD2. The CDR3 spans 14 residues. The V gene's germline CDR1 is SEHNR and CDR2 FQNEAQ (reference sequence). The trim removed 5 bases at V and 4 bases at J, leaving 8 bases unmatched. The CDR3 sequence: CASSPSRDYYEQYF. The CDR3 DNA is TGTGCCAGCAGCCCGTCCCGGGACTATTACGAGCAGTACTTC. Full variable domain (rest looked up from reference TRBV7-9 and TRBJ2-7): DTGVSQNPRHKITKRGQNVTFRCDPISEHNRLYWYRQTLGQGPEFLTYFQNEAQLEKSRLLSDRFSAERPKGSFSTLEIQRTEQGDSAMYLCASSPSRDYYEQYFGPGTRLTVT.

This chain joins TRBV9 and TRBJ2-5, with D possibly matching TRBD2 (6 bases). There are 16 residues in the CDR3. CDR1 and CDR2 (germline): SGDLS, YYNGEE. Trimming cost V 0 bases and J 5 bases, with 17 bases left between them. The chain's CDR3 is CASSVGNGRGGETQYF. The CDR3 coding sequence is TGTGCCAGCAGCGTAGGGAACGGGAGAGGTGGGGAGACCCAGTACTTC.

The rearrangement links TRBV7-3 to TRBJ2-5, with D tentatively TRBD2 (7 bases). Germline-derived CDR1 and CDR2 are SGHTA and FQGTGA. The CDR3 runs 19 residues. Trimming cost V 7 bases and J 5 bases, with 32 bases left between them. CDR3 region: CASTSVRGAAATLWETQYF. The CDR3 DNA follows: TGTGCCAGCACTTCCGTACGGGGGGCGGCGGCTACCCTGTGGGAGACCCAGTACTTC.

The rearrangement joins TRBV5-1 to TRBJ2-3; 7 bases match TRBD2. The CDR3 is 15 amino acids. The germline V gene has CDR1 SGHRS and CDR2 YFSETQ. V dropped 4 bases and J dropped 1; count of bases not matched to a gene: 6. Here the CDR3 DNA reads TGCGCCAGCAGCGGAGGGAGGGGAGGCACAGATACGCAGTATTTT. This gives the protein CASSGGRGGTDTQYF.

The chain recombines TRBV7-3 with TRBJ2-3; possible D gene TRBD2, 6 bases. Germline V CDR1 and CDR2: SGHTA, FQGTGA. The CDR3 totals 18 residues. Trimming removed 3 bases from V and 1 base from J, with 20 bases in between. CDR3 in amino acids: CASSFTPHGAGRTDTQYF. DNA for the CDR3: TGTGCCAGCAGCTTCACCCCCCACGGGGCGGGACGCACAGATACGCAGTATTTT.

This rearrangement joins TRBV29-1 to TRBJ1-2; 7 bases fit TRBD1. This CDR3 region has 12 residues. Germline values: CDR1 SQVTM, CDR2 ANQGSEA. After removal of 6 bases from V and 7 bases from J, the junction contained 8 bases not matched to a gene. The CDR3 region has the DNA TGCAGCGTGAAACGACAGGGCTCTGGCTACACCTTC. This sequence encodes CSVKRQGSGYTF. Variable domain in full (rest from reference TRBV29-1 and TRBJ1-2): SAVISQKPSRDICQRGTSLTIQCQVDSQVTMMFWYRQQPGQSLTLIATANQGSEATYESGFVIDKFPISRPNLTFSTLTVSNMSPEDSSIYLCSVKRQGSGYTFGSGTRLTVV.

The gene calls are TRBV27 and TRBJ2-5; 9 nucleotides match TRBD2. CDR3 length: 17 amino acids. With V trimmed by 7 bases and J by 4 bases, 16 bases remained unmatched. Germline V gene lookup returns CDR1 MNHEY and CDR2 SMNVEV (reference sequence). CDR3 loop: CASIWWKSGRQGETQYF. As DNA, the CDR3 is TGTGCCAGCATTTGGTGGAAGAGCGGGAGGCAAGGAGAGACCCAGTACTTC.

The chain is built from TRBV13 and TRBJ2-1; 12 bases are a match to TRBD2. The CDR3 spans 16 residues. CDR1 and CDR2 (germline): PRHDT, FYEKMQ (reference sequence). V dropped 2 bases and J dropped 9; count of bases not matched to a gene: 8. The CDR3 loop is CASSLRTSGTRGEQFF. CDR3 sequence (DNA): TGTGCCAGCAGCTTACGGACTAGCGGGACTAGGGGTGAGCAGTTCTTC.

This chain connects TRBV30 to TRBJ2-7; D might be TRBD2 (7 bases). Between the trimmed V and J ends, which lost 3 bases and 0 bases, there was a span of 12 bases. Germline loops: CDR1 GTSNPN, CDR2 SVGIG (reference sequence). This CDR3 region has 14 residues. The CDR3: CAWSSGTPSYEQYF. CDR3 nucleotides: TGTGCCTGGAGCAGCGGGACACCCTCCTACGAGCAGTACTTC.